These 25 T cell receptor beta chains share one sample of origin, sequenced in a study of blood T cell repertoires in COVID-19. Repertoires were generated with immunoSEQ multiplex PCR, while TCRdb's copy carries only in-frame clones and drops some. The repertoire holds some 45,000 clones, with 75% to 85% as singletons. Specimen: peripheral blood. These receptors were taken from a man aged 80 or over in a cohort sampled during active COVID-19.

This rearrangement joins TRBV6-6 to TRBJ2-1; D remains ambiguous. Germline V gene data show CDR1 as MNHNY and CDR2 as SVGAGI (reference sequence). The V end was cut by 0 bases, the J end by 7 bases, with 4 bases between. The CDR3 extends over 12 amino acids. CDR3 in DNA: TGTGCCAGCAGTTACTCGCGTAATGAGCAGTTCTTC. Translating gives CASSYSRNEQFF.

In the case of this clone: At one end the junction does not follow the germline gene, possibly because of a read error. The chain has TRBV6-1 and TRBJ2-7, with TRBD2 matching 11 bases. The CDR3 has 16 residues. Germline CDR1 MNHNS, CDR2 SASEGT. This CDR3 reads CASSKAGTSGRYEQYF. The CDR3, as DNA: TGTGCCAGCAGTAAAGCCGGGACTAGCGGTCGCTACGAGCAGTACTTC.

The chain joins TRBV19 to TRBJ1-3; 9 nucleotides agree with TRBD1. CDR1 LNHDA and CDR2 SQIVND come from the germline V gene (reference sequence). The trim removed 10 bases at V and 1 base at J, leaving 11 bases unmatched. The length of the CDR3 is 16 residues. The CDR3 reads CATSGTGTGSGNTIYF. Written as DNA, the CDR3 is TGTGCCACCTCCGGGACAGGGACCGGTTCTGGAAACACCATATATTTT.

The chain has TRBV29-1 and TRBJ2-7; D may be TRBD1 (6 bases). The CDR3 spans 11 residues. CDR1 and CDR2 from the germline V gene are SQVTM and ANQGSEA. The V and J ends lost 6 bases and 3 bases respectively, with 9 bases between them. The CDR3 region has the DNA TGCAGCGTCAGGGACATCTACGAGCAGTACTTC. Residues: CSVRDIYEQYF.

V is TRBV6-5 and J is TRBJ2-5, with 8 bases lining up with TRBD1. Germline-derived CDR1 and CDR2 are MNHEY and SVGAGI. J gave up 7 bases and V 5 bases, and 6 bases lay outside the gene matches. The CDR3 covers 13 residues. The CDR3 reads CASSQGAVGTQYF. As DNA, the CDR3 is TGTGCCAGCAGTCAGGGGGCGGTGGGGACCCAGTACTTC.

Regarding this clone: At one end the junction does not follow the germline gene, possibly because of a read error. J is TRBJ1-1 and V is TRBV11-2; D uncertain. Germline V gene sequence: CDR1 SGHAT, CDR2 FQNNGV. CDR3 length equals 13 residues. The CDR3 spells CASSLDPNTEAFF. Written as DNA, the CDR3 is TGTGCCAGCAGCCTAGATCCTAACACTGAAGCTTTCTTT.

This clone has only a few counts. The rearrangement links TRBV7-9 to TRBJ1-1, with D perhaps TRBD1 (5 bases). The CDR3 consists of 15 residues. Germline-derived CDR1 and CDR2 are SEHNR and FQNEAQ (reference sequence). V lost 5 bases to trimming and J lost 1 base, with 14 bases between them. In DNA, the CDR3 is TGTGCCAGCAGCCCAGGGAGGGGAGGGAACACTGAAGCTTTCTTT. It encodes CASSPGRGGNTEAFF.

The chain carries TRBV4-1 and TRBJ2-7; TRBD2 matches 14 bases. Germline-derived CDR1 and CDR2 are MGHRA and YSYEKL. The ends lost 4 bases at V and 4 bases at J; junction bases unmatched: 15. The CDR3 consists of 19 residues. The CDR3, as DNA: TGCGCCAGCAGCCGTAGGCAGGGGACTAGCGGGAGTACTAGTTACGAGCAGTACTTC. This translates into CASSRRQGTSGSTSYEQYF.

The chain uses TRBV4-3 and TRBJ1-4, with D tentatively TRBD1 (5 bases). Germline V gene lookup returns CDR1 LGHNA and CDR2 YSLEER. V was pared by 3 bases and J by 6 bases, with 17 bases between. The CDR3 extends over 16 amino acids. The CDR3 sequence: CASSQNFQGGDEKLFF. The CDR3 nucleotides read TGCGCCAGCAGCCAGAACTTCCAGGGCGGGGATGAAAAACTGTTTTTT.

CDR3 nucleotides: TGTGCCAGTAGTATCCTACAGGGGGACACCGGGGAGCTGTTTTTT. Amino acid sequence: CASSILQGDTGELFF. J is TRBJ2-2 and V is TRBV19, with TRBD1 matching 8 bases. The CDR3 loop spans 15 amino acids. Trimming cost V 3 bases and J 3 bases; bases outside gene matches: 3. Germline values: CDR1 LNHDA, CDR2 SQIVND (reference sequence).

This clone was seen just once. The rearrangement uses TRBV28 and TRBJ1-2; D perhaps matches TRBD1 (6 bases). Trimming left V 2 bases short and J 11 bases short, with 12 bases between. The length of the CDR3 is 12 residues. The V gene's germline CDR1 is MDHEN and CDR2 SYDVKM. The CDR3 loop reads CASSLNHRAYTF. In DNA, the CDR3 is TGTGCCAGCAGTTTAAATCACAGGGCTTACACCTTC.

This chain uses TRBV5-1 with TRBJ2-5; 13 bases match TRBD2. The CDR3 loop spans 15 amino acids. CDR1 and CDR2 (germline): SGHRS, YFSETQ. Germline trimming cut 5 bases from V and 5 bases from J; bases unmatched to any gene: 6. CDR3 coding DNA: TGCGCCAGCAGACTAGCGGGAGGGCCGAGGGAGACCCAGTACTTC. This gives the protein CASRLAGGPRETQYF. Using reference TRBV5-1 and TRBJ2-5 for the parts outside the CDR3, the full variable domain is KAGVTQTPRYLIKTRGQQVTLSCSPISGHRSVSWYQQTPGQGLQFLFEYFSETQRNKGNFPGRFSGRQFSNSRSEMNVSTLELGDSALYLCASRLAGGPRETQYFGPGTRLLVL.

As DNA, the CDR3 is TGTGCCAGCAGTACCCCCAGGGGGCAAGGCTACACCTTC. Protein: CASSTPRGQGYTF. This rearrangement joins TRBV28 to TRBJ1-2; 8 nucleotides agree with TRBD1. In germline, CDR1 is MDHEN, CDR2 SYDVKM. The CDR3 is made up of 13 amino acids. J lost 8 bases, V lost 5 bases, and 7 bases had no gene match.

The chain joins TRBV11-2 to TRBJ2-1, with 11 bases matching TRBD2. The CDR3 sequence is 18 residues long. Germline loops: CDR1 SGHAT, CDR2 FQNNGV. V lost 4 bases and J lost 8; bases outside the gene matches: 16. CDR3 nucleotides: TGTGCCAGCAGCTCTTACCCACTAGCGGGAGAAGTCCGAGATGAGCAGTTCTTC. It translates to CASSSYPLAGEVRDEQFF.

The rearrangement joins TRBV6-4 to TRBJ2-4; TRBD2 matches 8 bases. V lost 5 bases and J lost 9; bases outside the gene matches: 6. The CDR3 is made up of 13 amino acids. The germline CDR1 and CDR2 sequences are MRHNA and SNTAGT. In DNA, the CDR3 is TGTGCCAGCAGTCCCCGGGAGGGTACCATTCAGTACTTC. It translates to CASSPREGTIQYF.

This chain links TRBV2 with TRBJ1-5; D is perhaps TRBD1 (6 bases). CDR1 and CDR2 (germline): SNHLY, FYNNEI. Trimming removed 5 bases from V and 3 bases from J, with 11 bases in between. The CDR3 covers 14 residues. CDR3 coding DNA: TGTGCCAGCAGTCCGACAGGCCCCAATCAGCCCCAGCATTTT. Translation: CASSPTGPNQPQHF.

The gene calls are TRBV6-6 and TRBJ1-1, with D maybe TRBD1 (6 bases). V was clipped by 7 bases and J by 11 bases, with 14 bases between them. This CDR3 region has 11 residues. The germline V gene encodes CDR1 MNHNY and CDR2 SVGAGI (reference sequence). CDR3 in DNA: TGTGCCAGCACTCTTACAGGGTGGGCTTTCTTT. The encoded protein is CASTLTGWAFF.

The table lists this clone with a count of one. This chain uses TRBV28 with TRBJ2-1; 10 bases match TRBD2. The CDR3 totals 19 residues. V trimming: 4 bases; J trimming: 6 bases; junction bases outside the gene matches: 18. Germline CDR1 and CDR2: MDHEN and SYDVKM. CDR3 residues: CASSSPRGVASGRVNEQFF. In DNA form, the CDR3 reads TGTGCCAGCAGTTCCCCCCGGGGCGTGGCTAGCGGGAGAGTCAATGAGCAGTTCTTC.

DNA of the CDR3: TGTGCCAGCAGCGTAGGGGTGGGACAGGAAAATTCACCCCTCCACTTT. Protein sequence: CASSVGVGQENSPLHF. The rearrangement links TRBV9 to TRBJ1-6; 8 bases map to TRBD1. The CDR3 is made up of 16 amino acids. After removal of 0 bases from V and 7 bases from J, the junction contained 6 bases not matched to a gene. From germline, CDR1 is SGDLS and CDR2 YYNGEE.

Here the CDR3 reads CATSRERDSYSPLHF. CDR3 in DNA: TGTGCCACCAGCAGAGAAAGGGACAGTTATTCACCCCTCCACTTT. The chain carries TRBV15 and TRBJ1-6; 7 bases map to TRBD1. J gave up 8 bases and V 0 bases, and 4 bases lay outside the gene matches. Germline-derived CDR1 and CDR2 are LNHNV and YYDKDF (reference sequence). The CDR3 covers 15 residues.

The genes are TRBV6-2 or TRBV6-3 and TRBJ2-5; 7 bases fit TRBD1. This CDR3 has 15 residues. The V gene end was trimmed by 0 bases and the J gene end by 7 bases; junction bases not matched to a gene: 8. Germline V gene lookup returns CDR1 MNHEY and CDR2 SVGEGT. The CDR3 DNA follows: TGTGCCAGCAGTTACTCGCTACAGGGGCAGGGGACCCAGTACTTC. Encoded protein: CASSYSLQGQGTQYF.

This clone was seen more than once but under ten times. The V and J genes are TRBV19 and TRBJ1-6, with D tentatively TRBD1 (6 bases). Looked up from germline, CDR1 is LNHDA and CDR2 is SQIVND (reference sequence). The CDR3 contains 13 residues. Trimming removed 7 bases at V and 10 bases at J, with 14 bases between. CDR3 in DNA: TGTGCCAGTAAGGGGGACCGATCGTCACCCCTCCACTTT. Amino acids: CASKGDRSSPLHF.

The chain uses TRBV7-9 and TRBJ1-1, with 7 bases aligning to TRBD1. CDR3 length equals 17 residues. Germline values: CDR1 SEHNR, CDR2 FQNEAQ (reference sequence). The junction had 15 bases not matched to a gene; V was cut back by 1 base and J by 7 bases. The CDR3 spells CASSLGRGIRADFEAFF. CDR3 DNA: TGTGCCAGCAGCTTAGGCAGGGGGATTCGGGCGGATTTTGAAGCTTTCTTT.

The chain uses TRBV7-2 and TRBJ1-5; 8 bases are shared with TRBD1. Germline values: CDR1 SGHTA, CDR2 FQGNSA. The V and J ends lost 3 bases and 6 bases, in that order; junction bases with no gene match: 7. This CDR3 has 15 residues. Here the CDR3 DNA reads TGTGCCAGCAGCTTTACCCAGGGGGCGTCTCAGCCCCAGCATTTT. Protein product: CASSFTQGASQPQHF.

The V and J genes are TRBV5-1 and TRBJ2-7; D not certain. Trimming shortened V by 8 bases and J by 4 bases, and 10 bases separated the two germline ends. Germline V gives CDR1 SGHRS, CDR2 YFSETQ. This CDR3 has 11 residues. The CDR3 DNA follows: TGCGCCAGACTACACTCTTACGAGCAGTACTTC. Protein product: CARLHSYEQYF.